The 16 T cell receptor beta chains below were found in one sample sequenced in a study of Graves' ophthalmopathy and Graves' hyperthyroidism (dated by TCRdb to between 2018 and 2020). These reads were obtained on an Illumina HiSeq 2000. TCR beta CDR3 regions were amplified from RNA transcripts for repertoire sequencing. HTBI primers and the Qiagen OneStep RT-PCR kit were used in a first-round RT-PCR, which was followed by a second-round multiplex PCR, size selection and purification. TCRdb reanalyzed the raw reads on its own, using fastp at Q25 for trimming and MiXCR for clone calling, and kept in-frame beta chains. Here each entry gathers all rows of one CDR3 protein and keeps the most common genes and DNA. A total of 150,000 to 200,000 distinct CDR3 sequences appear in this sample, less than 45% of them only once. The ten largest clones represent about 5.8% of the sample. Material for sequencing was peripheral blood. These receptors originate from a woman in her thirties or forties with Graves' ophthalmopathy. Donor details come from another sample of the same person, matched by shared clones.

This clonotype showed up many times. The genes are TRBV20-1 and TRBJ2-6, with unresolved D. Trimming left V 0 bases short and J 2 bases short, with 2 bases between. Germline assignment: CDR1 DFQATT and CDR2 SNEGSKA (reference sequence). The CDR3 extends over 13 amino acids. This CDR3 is CSARETGANVLTF. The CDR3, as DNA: TGCAGTGCTAGAGAAACTGGGGCCAACGTCCTGACTTTC.

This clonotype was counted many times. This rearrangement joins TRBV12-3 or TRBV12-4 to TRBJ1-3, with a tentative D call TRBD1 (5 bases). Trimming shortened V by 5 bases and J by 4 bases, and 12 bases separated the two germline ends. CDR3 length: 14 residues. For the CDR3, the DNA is TGTGCCAGCAGTCCAGGGACCCCGGGAAACACCATATATTTT. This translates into CASSPGTPGNTIYF.

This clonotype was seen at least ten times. CDR3 DNA: TGTGCCAGCAGCTTAGTCCCCCTAGATACGCAGTATTTT. Translation gives CASSLVPLDTQYF. The J gene is TRBJ2-3, the V gene TRBV13; the D is unclear. CDR1 is PRHDT and CDR2 is FYEKMQ in the germline V gene (reference sequence). The CDR3 runs 13 residues. Deletions cut 1 base from V and 5 bases from J, with 7 bases between.

The CDR3 spells CASSYLSGGGGGYTF. For the CDR3, the DNA is TGTGCCAGCAGTTACCTCTCGGGGGGCGGTGGTGGCTACACCTTC. The rearrangement joins TRBV6-5 to TRBJ1-2; weak D call: TRBD1 (6 bases). CDR1 MNHEY and CDR2 SVGAGI come from the germline V gene. The CDR3 length is 15 residues. Trimming cost V 2 bases and J 7 bases, with 17 bases left between them.

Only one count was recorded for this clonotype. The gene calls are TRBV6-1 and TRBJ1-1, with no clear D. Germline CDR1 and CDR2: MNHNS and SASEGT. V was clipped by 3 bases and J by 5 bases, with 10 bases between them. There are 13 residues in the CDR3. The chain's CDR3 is CASSDRPGTEAFF. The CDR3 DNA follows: TGTGCCAGCAGTGACAGGCCGGGAACTGAAGCTTTCTTT.

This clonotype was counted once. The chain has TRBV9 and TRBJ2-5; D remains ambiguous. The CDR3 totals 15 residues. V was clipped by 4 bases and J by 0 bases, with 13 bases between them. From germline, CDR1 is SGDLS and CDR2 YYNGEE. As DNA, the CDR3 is TGTGCCAGCAGCACTTCGGGCGGCAACCAAGAGACCCAGTACTTC. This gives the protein CASSTSGGNQETQYF.

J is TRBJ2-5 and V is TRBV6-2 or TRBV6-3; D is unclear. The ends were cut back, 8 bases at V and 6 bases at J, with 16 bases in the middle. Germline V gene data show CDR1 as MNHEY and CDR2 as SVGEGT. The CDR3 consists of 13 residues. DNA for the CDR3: TGTGCCAGCCAGTGGGATAGCTTGAAGACCCAGTACTTC. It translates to CASQWDSLKTQYF.

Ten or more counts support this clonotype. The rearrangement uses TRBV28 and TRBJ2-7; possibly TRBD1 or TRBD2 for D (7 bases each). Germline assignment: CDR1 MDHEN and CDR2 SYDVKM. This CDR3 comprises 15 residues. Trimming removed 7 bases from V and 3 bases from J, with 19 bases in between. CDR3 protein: CASTKRGGQNYEQYF. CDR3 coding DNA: TGTGCCAGCACTAAAAGGGGGGGACAGAACTACGAGCAGTACTTC. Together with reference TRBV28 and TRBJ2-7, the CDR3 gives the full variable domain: DVKVTQSSRYLVKRTGEKVFLECVQDMDHENMFWYRQDPGLGLRLIYFSYDVKMKEKGDIPEGYSVSREKKERFSLILESASTNQTSMYLCASTKRGGQNYEQYFGPGTRLTVT.

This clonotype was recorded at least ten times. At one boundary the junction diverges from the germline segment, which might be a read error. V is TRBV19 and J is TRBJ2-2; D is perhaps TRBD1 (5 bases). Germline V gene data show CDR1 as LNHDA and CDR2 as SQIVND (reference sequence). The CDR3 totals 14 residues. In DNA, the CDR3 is TGTGCCAGTAGAATAGGACAGAACACCGGGGAGCTGTTTTTT. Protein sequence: CASRIGQNTGELFF.

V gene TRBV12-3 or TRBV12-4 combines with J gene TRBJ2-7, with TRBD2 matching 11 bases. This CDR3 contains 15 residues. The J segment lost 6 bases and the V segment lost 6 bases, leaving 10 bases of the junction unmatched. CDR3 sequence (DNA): TGTGCCAGCAGCCCGATAATAGCGGGAGGGTCCGAGCAGTACTTC. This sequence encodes CASSPIIAGGSEQYF.

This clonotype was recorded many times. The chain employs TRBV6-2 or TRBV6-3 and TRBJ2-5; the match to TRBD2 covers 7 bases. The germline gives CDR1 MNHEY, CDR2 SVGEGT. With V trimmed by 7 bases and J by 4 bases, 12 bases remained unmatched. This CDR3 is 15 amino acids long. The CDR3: CASTLAGSNLETQYF. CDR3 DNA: TGTGCCAGCACCTTAGCGGGCTCCAACCTAGAGACCCAGTACTTC.

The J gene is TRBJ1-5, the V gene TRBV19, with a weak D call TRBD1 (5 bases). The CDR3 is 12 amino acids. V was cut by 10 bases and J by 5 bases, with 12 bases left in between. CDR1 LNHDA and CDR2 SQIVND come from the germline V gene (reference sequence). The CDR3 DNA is TGTGCCACCCGGGACGGACATCAGCCCCAGCATTTT. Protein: CATRDGHQPQHF.

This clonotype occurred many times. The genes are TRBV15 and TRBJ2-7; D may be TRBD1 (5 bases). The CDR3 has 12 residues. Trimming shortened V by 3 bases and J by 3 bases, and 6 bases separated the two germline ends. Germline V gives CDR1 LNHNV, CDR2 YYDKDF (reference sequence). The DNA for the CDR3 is TGTGCCACCAGCAGGCAGGGCTACGAGCAGTACTTC. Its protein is CATSRQGYEQYF.

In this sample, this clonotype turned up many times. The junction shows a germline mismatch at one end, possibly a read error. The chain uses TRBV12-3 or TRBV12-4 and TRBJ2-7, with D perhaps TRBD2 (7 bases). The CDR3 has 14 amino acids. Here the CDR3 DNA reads TGTGCCAGCGGCGATCCGGGGGGCTCCAACGAGCAGTACTTC. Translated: CASGDPGGSNEQYF.

This chain's CDR3 is CASSLEQGGEQYF. The CDR3 DNA reads TGTGCCAGCAGTTTAGAGCAGGGCGGCGAGCAGTACTTC. This chain uses TRBV28 with TRBJ2-7, with a weak D call TRBD1 (5 bases). The CDR3 consists of 13 residues. The germline CDR1 and CDR2 sequences are MDHEN and SYDVKM. V gave up 2 bases and J gave up 6 bases, with 11 bases separating them.

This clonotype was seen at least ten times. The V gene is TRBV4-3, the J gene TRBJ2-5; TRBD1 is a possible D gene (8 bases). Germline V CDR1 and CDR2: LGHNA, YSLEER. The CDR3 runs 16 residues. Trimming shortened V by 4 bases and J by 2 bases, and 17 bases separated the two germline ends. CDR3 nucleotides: TGCGCCAGCAGCCGCACACAGGGGGGGCCACAAGAGACCCAGTACTTC. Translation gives CASSRTQGGPQETQYF.